This TCR beta chain was identified in a study of cytomegalovirus exposure and HLA in healthy donors. Per the germline V gene, CDR1 is KGHSH and CDR2 is LQKENI. The length of the CDR3 is 16 residues. Unmatched junction bases numbered 7, after V lost 3 bases and J lost 2 bases. Use of 60 Vbeta and 13 Jbeta primers characterized the PCR. Sequencing was performed with immunoSEQ multiplex PCR; in TCRdb, only in-frame clones are kept and a portion is missing. The data contain 84,000 or so clones, 77% of them singletons. The chain couples TRBV18 to TRBJ2-3; 8 bases fit TRBD2. Input material: PBMCs. The origin of this receptor is a man aged 25-45 years in good health and CMV-seronegative. The CDR3 region is CASSPGLAGPTDTQYF. CDR3 bases: TGTGCCAGCTCACCCGGCCTAGCGGGCCCCACAGATACGCAGTATTTT.